These T cell receptor beta chains were read from a single sample in a study of cytomegalovirus exposure and HLA in healthy donors. Libraries were prepared by immunoSEQ multiplex PCR; TCRdb keeps only in-frame clonotypes and omits some of them. Altogether under 150,000 clones are present, around three quarters being singletons, with the ten largest covering about 3.3%. Sequencing was done on a sample of PBMCs. The receptors come from a woman under 40 in good health and CMV-seropositive. Each CDR3 is given with its conserved first and last residue. A D gene is named only where the DNA matches it firmly. Not every row has a clone size; where given, it reads once, few, many or a size class.

TRBV7-7	NA	14	TRBJ2-1	TRBD1	CASSLSQGAGEQFF	TGTGCCAGCAGCTTAAGTCAGGGGGCGGGTGAGCAGTTCTTC
TRBV5-1	NA	15	TRBJ2-2	NA	CASSFSGHNTGELFF	TGCGCCAGCAGCTTTTCAGGGCATAACACCGGGGAGCTGTTTTTT
TRBV28	NA	14	TRBJ1-1	NA	CASSLLRQNTEAFF	TGTGCCAGCAGTTTATTAAGACAGAACACTGAAGCTTTCTTT
TRBV7-8	NA	15	TRBJ1-2	NA	CASSLGEGGFYGYTF	TGTGCCAGCAGCTTAGGGGAGGGAGGGTTCTATGGCTACACCTTC
TRBV9	few	15	TRBJ2-5	TRBD2	CASSPGLAGDLTQYF	TGTGCCAGCAGTCCCGGGCTAGCGGGGGATCTGACCCAGTACTTC
TRBV28	NA	15	TRBJ2-1	TRBD2	CASSLGGLAGGEQFF	TGTGCCAGCAGTTTAGGAGGACTAGCGGGGGGGGAGCAGTTCTTC
TRBV9	NA	16	TRBJ2-3	NA	CASSLIGGGGPDTQYF	TGTGCCAGCAGCCTCATTGGAGGTGGTGGGCCAGATACGCAGTATTTT
TRBV4-2	NA	16	TRBJ2-3	NA	CASSQDPGVPTDTQYF	TGTGCCAGCAGCCAAGATCCGGGAGTACCAACAGATACGCAGTATTTT
TRBV6-1	NA	17	TRBJ1-5	NA	CASSAPSGAWSNQPQHF	TGTGCCAGCAGTGCTCCCAGTGGGGCTTGGAGCAATCAGCCCCAGCATTTT
TRBV5-1	NA	14	TRBJ2-5	TRBD1	CASSIGTGQETQYF	TGCGCCAGCAGCATCGGGACAGGGCAAGAGACCCAGTACTTC
TRBV5-5	NA	14	TRBJ2-7	NA	CASSLASSTYEQYF	TGTGCCAGCAGCTTGGCCAGTAGCACCTACGAGCAGTACTTC
TRBV5-1	NA	15	TRBJ2-5	NA	CASSSALRGQETQYF	TGCGCCAGCAGCTCCGCTCTACGGGGCCAAGAGACCCAGTACTTC